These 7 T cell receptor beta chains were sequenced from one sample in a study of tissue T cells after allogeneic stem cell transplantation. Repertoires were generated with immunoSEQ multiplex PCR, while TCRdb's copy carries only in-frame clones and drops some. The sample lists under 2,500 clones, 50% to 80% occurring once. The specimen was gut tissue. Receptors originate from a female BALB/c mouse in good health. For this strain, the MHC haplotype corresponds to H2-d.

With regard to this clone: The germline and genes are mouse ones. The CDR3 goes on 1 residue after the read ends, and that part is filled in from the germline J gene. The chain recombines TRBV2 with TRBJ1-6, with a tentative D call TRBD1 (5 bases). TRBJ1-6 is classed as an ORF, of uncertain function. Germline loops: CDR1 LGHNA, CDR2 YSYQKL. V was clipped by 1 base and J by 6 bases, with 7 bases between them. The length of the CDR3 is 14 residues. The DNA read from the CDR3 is TGTGCCAGCAGCCAAGGACAGTCTAATTCGCCCCTCTAC. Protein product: CASSQGQSNSPLY. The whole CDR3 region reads CASSQGQSNSPLYF.

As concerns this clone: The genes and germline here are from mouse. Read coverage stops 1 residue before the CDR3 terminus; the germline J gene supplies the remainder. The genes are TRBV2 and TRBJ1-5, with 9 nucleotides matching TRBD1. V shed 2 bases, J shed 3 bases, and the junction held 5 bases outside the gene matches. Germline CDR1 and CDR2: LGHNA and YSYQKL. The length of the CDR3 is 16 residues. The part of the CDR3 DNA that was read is TGTGCCAGCAGCCAAAAACAGGGGGCGCCCAACCAGGCTCCGCTT. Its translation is CASSQKQGAPNQAPL. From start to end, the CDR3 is CASSQKQGAPNQAPLF.

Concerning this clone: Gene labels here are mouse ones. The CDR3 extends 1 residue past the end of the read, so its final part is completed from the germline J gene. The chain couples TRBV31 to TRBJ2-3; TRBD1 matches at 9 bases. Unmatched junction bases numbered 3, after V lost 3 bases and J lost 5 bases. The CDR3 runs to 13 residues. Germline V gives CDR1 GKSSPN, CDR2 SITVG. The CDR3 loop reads CAWRTGGGETLYF. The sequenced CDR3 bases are TGTGCCTGGAGGACAGGGGGAGGAGAAACGCTGTAT. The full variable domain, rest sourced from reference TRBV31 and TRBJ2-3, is AQTIHQWPVAEIKAVGSPLSLGCTIKGKSSPNLYWYWQATGGTLQQLFYSITVGQVESVVQLNLSASRPKDDQFILSTEKLLLSHSGFYLCAWRTGGGETLYFGSGTRLTVL.

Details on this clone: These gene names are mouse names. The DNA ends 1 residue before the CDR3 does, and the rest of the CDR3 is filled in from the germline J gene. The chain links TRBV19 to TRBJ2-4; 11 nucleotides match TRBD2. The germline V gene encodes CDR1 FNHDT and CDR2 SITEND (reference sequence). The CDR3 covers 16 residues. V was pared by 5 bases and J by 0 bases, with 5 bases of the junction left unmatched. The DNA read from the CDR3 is TGTGCCAGCAGCTGGGACTGGGGGCGTAGTCAAAACACCTTGTAC. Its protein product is CASSWDWGRSQNTLY. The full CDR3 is CASSWDWGRSQNTLYF. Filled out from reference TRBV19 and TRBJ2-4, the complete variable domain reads GGIITQTPKFLIGQEGQKLTLKCQQNFNHDTMYWYRQDSGKGLRLIYYSITENDLQKGDLSEGYDASREKKSSFSLTVTSAQKNEMAVFLCASSWDWGRSQNTLYFGAGTRLSVL.

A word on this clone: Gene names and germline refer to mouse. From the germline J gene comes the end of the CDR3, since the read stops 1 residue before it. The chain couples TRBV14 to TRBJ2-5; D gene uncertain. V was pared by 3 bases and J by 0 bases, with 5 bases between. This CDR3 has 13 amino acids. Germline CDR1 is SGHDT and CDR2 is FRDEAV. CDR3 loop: CASSWGNQDTQYF. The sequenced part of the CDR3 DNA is TGTGCCAGCAGTTGGGGTAACCAAGACACCCAGTAC.

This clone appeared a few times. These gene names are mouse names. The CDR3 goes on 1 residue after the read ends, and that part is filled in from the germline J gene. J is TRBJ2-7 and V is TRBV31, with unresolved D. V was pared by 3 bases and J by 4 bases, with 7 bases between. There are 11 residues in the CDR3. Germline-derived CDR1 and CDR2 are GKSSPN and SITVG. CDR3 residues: CAWRTTYEQYF. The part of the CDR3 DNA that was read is TGTGCCTGGAGAACAACGTATGAACAGTAC.

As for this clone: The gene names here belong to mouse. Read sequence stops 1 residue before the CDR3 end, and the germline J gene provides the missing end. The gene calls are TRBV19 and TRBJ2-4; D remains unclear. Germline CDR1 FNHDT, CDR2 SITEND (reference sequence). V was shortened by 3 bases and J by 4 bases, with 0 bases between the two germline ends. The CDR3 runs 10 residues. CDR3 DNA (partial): TGTGCCAGCAGTAAAAACACCTTGTAC. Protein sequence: CASSKNTLY. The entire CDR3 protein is CASSKNTLYF.